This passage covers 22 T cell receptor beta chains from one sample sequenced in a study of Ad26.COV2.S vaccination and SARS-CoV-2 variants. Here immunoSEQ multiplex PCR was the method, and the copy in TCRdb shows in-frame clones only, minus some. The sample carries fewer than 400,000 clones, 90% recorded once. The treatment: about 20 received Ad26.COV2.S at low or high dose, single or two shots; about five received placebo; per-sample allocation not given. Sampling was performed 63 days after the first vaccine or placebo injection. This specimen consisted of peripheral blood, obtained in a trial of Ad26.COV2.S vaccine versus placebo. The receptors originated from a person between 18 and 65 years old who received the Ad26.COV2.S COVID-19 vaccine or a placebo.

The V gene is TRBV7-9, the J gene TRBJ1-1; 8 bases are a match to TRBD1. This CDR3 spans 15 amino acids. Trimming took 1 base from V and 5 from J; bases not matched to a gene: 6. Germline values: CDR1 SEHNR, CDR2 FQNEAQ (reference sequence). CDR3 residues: CASSLEWTGKTEAFF. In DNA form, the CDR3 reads TGTGCCAGCAGCTTAGAGTGGACAGGGAAAACTGAAGCTTTCTTT.

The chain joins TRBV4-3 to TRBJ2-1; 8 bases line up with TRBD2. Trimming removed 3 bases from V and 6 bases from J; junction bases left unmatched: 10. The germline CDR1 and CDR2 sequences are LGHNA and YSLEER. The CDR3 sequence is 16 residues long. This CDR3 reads CASSQAGGAGFNEQFF. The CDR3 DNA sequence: TGCGCCAGCAGCCAGGCCGGGGGGGCCGGGTTCAATGAGCAGTTCTTC.

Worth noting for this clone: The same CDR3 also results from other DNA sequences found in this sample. The CDR3 is CASSYSGDGYTF. The CDR3 nucleotides read TGTGCCAGCAGTTACTCGGGGGATGGCTACACCTTC. V is TRBV6-5 and J is TRBJ1-2, with D possibly TRBD1 on 5 matching bases. The CDR3 has 12 residues. CDR1 and CDR2 from the germline V gene are MNHEY and SVGAGI. The germline V and J ends were trimmed by 0 bases and 6 bases, with 5 bases remaining between them.

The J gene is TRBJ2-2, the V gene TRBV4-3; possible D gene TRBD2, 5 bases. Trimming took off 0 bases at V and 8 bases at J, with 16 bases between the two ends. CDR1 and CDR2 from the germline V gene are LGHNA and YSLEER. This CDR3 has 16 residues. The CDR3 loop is CASSQEFGDAVGELFF. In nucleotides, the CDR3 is TGCGCCAGCAGCCAAGAATTCGGGGATGCGGTTGGGGAGCTGTTTTTT.

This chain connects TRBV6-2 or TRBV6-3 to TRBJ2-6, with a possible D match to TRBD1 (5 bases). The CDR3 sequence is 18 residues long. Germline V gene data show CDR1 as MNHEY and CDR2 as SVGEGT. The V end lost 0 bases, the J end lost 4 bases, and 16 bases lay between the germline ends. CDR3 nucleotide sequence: TGTGCCAGCAGTTACTCAAGGCAGGGCCGGTACGGGGCCAACGTCCTGACTTTC. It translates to CASSYSRQGRYGANVLTF.

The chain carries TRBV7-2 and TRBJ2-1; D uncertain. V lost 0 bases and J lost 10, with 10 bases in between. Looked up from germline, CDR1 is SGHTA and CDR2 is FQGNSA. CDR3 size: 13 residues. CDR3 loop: CASSLADIWEQFF. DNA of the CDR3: TGTGCCAGCAGCTTAGCCGACATCTGGGAGCAGTTCTTC.

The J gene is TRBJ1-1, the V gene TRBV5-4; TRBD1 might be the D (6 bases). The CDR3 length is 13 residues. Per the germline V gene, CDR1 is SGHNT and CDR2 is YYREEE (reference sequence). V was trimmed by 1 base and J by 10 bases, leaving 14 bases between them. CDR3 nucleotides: TGTGCCAGCAGCTTGCAGGGGCAACAGAGAGCTTTCTTT. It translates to CASSLQGQQRAFF.

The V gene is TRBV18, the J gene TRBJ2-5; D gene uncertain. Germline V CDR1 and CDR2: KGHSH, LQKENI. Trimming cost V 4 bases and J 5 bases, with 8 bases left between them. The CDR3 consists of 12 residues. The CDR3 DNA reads TGTGCCAGCTCACGGTACGGGGAGACCCAGTACTTC. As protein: CASSRYGETQYF.

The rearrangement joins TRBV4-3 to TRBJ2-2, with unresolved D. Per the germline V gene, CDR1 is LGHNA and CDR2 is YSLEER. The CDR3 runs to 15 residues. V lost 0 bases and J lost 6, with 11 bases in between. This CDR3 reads CASSQDLLTPGELFF. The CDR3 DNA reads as TGCGCCAGCAGCCAAGATCTCTTAACACCCGGGGAGCTGTTTTTT.

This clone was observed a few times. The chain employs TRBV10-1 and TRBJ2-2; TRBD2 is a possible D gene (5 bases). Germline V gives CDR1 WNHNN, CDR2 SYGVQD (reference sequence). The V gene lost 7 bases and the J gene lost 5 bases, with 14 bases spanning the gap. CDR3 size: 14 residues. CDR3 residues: CASTPTRETGELFF. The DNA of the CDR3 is TGCGCCAGCACCCCGACAAGGGAGACCGGGGAGCTGTTTTTT.

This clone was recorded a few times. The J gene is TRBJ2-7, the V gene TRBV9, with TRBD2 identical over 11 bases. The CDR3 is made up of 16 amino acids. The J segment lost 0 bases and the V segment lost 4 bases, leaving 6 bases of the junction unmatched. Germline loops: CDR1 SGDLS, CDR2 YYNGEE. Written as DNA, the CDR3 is TGTGCCAGCAGCCAAACTAGCGGGGGCCCCTCCTACGAGCAGTACTTC. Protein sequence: CASSQTSGGPSYEQYF.

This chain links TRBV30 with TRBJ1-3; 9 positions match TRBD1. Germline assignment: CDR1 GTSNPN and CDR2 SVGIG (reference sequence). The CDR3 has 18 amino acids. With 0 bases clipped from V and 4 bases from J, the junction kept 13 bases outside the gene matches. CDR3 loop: CAWSVRGTGKGSGNTIYF. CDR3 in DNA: TGTGCCTGGAGTGTAAGGGGGACAGGGAAGGGGTCCGGAAACACCATATATTTT. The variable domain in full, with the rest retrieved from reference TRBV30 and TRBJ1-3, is SQTIHQWPATLVQPVGSPLSLECTVEGTSNPNLYWYRQAAGRGLQLLFYSVGIGQISSEVPQNLSASRPQDRQFILSSKKLLLSDSGFYLCAWSVRGTGKGSGNTIYFGEGSWLTVV.

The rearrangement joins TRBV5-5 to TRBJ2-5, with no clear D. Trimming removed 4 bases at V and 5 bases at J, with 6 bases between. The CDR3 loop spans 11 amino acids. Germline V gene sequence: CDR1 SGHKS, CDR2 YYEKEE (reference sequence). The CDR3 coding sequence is TGTGCCAGCAGCCTCACGGAGACCCAGTACTTC. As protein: CASSLTETQYF.

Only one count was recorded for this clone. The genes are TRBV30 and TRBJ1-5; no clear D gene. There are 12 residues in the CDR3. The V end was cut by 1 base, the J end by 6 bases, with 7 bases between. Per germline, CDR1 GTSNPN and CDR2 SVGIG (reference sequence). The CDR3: CAWSEGSQPQHF. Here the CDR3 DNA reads TGTGCCTGGAGTGAAGGGAGTCAGCCCCAGCATTTT.

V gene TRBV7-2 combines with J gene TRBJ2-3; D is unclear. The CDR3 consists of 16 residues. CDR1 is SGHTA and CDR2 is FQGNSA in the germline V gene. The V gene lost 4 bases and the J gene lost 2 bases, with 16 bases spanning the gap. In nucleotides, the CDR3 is TGTGCCAGCAGCTCTTTACGGGTCACCTCCACAGATACGCAGTATTTT. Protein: CASSSLRVTSTDTQYF.

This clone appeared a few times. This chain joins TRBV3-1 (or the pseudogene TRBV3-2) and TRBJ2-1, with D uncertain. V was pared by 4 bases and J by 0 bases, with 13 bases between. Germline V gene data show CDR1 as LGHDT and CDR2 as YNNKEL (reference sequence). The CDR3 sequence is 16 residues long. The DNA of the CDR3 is TGTGCCAGCAGCCTCGACGTGGGTAGCTCCTACAATGAGCAGTTCTTC. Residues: CASSLDVGSSYNEQFF.

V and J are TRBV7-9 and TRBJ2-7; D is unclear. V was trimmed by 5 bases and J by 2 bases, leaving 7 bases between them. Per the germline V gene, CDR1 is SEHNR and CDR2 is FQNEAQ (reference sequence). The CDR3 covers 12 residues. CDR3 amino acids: CASSGTAYEQYF. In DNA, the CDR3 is TGTGCCAGCAGCGGAACAGCCTACGAGCAGTACTTC.

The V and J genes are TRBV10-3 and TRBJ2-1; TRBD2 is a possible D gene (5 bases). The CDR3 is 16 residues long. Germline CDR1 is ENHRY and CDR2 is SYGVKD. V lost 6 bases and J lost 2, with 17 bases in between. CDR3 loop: CAISEPSGFPYNEQFF. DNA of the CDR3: TGTGCCATCAGCGAGCCAAGCGGATTTCCCTACAATGAGCAGTTCTTC.

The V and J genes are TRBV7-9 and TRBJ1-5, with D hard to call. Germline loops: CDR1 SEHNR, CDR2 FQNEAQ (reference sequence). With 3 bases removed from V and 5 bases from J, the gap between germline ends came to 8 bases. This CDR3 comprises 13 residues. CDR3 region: CASSFARDQPQHF. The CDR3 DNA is TGTGCCAGCAGCTTCGCGAGGGATCAGCCCCAGCATTTT.

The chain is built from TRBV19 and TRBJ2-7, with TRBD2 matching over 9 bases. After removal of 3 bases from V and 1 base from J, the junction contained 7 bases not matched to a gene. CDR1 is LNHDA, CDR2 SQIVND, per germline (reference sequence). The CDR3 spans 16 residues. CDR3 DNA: TGTGCCAGTAGTATCTCGCTAGCGGGGCCTTCCTACGAGCAGTACTTC. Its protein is CASSISLAGPSYEQYF. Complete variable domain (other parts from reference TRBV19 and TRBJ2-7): DGGITQSPKYLFRKEGQNVTLSCEQNLNHDAMYWYRQDPGQGLRLIYYSQIVNDFQKGDIAEGYSVSREKKESFPLTVTSAQKNPTAFYLCASSISLAGPSYEQYFGPGTRLTVT.

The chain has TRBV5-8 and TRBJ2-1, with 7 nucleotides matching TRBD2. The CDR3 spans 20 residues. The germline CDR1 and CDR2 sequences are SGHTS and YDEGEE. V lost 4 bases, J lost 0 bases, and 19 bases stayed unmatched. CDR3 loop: CASSPGPTSEQSPSYNEQFF. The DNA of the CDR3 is TGTGCCAGCAGCCCGGGACCTACTAGCGAACAAAGTCCCTCCTACAATGAGCAGTTCTTC. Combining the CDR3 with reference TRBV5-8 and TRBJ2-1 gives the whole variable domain EAGVTQSPTHLIKTRGQQATLRCSPISGHTSVYWYQQALGLGLQFLLWYDEGEERNRGNFPPRFSGRQFPNYSSELNVNALELEDSALYLCASSPGPTSEQSPSYNEQFFGPGTRLTVL.

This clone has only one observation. The CDR3 nucleotides read TGCGCCAGCAGCCGATTCTTGGGGGACAGGTCCTACGAGCAGTACGTC. It encodes CASSRFLGDRSYEQYV. The chain links TRBV4-1 to TRBJ2-7; 8 bases are a match to TRBD1. The CDR3 has 16 amino acids. CDR1 and CDR2 from the germline V gene are MGHRA and YSYEKL. The J segment lost 1 base and the V segment lost 4 bases, leaving 9 bases of the junction unmatched.